This is a list of T cell receptor beta chains from one sample in a study of cytomegalovirus exposure and HLA in healthy donors. The assay was immunoSEQ multiplex PCR, and TCRdb's table has in-frame clones only and misses some. The data show about 190,000 clones, with more than 60% seen just once and approximately 2% held by the top ten. The material sequenced was PBMCs. These receptors were collected from a woman aged 25 to 45 in good health and CMV-seropositive. Each CDR3 is given with its conserved first and last residue. The order of the fields is CDR3 protein, CDR3 DNA, V gene, clone size, J gene, D gene. The D gene is left open where the match is weak. Where a row states a size, it is once, few, many or the class of an expanded clone; other rows omit it.

CDR3aa: CASSQDLFDSLTYEQYF
CDR3nt: TGCGCCAGCAGCCAAGATCTTTTTGACAGCTTAACCTACGAGCAGTACTTC
v_gene: TRBV4-1
abundance: .
j_gene: TRBJ2-7
d_gene: .

CDR3aa: CAWSQGNSNQPQHF
CDR3nt: TGTGCCTGGAGTCAGGGGAATAGCAATCAGCCCCAGCATTTT
v_gene: TRBV30
abundance: .
j_gene: TRBJ1-5
d_gene: .

CDR3aa: CASSPSPLYYGYTF
CDR3nt: TGTGCCAGCAGCCCGAGTCCACTTTACTATGGCTACACCTTC
v_gene: TRBV6-5
abundance: .
j_gene: TRBJ1-2
d_gene: .

CDR3aa: CASRTHRDVAGRGGELFF
CDR3nt: TGTGCCAGCAGAACCCACCGCGATGTAGCGGGACGGGGCGGGGAGCTGTTTTTT
v_gene: TRBV28
abundance: .
j_gene: TRBJ2-2
d_gene: TRBD2

CDR3aa: CASSQALYGAYEQYF
CDR3nt: TGCGCCAGCAGCCAAGCTCTTTACGGAGCCTACGAGCAGTACTTC
v_gene: TRBV4-3
abundance: .
j_gene: TRBJ2-7
d_gene: .

CDR3aa: CASSLQNYGYTF
CDR3nt: TGTGCCAGCAGTTTACAAAACTATGGCTACACCTTC
v_gene: TRBV28
abundance: .
j_gene: TRBJ1-2
d_gene: .

CDR3aa: CASSLGQGKDTQYF
CDR3nt: TGCGCCAGCAGCTTGGGCCAGGGGAAAGATACGCAGTATTTT
v_gene: TRBV5-1
abundance: .
j_gene: TRBJ2-3
d_gene: .

CDR3aa: CASLRGGAYEQYF
CDR3nt: TGTGCCAGCTTGAGGGGGGGGGCCTACGAGCAGTACTTC
v_gene: TRBV7-2
abundance: .
j_gene: TRBJ2-7
d_gene: .

CDR3aa: CAWSVRSTDTQYF
CDR3nt: TGTGCCTGGAGTGTACGGAGCACAGATACGCAGTATTTT
v_gene: TRBV30
abundance: few
j_gene: TRBJ2-3
d_gene: .

CDR3aa: CASSPRGDQPQHF
CDR3nt: TGTGCCAGCTCACCGCGGGGAGATCAGCCCCAGCATTTT
v_gene: TRBV18
abundance: .
j_gene: TRBJ1-5
d_gene: .

CDR3aa: CAWSKKLAANTGELFF
CDR3nt: TGTGCCTGGAGTAAAAAACTAGCGGCAAACACCGGGGAGCTGTTTTTT
v_gene: TRBV30
abundance: .
j_gene: TRBJ2-2
d_gene: TRBD2

CDR3aa: CASSLSGSSGGYTF
CDR3nt: TGTGCCAGCAGTCTATCCGGGTCTTCCGGCGGCTACACCTTC
v_gene: TRBV27
abundance: .
j_gene: TRBJ1-2
d_gene: .

CDR3aa: CASSLFVGGTDTQYF
CDR3nt: TGTGCCAGCAGCTTATTTGTCGGGGGCACAGATACGCAGTATTTT
v_gene: TRBV7-3
abundance: .
j_gene: TRBJ2-3
d_gene: .

CDR3aa: CASSPKHGGDTQYF
CDR3nt: TGTGCCAGCAGCCCCAAGCACGGAGGAGATACGCAGTATTTT
v_gene: TRBV14
abundance: .
j_gene: TRBJ2-3
d_gene: .

CDR3aa: CASSAGISFYGYTF
CDR3nt: TGTGCCAGCAGCGCCGGTATATCGTTCTATGGCTACACCTTC
v_gene: TRBV9
abundance: once
j_gene: TRBJ1-2
d_gene: .

CDR3aa: CASSSTGTSGGDEQFF
CDR3nt: TGTGCCAGCAGTTCTACCGGGACTAGCGGGGGCGATGAGCAGTTCTTC
v_gene: TRBV28
abundance: .
j_gene: TRBJ2-1
d_gene: TRBD2

CDR3aa: CASSRMGGAGNTIYF
CDR3nt: TGTGCCAGCAGCCGTATGGGGGGAGCTGGAAACACCATATATTTT
v_gene: TRBV9
abundance: .
j_gene: TRBJ1-3
d_gene: .

CDR3aa: CASTRDTNYGYTF
CDR3nt: TGTGCCAGCACCCGGGACACCAACTATGGCTACACCTTC
v_gene: TRBV2
abundance: .
j_gene: TRBJ1-2
d_gene: .

CDR3aa: CATSRDKGTGAYEQYF
CDR3nt: TGTGCCACCAGCAGAGATAAGGGGACAGGGGCCTACGAGCAGTACTTC
v_gene: TRBV15
abundance: .
j_gene: TRBJ2-7
d_gene: TRBD1

CDR3aa: CASSQDRANTEAFF
CDR3nt: TGTGCCAGCAGCCAGGACAGGGCAAACACTGAAGCTTTCTTT
v_gene: TRBV7-3
abundance: .
j_gene: TRBJ1-1
d_gene: TRBD1

CDR3aa: CASRSRDRHNQPQHF
CDR3nt: TGTGCCAGCAGGTCTCGAGACAGGCACAATCAGCCCCAGCATTTT
v_gene: TRBV28
abundance: .
j_gene: TRBJ1-5
d_gene: .

CDR3aa: CASSFGGSGANVLTF
CDR3nt: TGTGCCAGCAGTTTTGGCGGCTCTGGGGCCAACGTCCTGACTTTC
v_gene: TRBV6-6
abundance: few
j_gene: TRBJ2-6
d_gene: .

CDR3aa: CASSDQTSRHEQYF
CDR3nt: TGCGCCAGCAGTGACCAGACTAGCCGCCACGAGCAGTACTTC
v_gene: TRBV10-1
abundance: .
j_gene: TRBJ2-7
d_gene: TRBD2

CDR3aa: CASRELGQGTYEQYF
CDR3nt: TGTGCCAGCCGAGAATTAGGTCAGGGAACCTACGAGCAGTACTTC
v_gene: TRBV7-2
abundance: .
j_gene: TRBJ2-7
d_gene: .

CDR3aa: CASSKSLGVQGANVLTF
CDR3nt: TGTGCCAGCAGCAAAAGCCTAGGGGTACAAGGGGCCAACGTCCTGACTTTC
v_gene: TRBV28
abundance: .
j_gene: TRBJ2-6
d_gene: .

CDR3aa: CASTLGQNYGYTF
CDR3nt: TGTGCCAGCACCTTGGGACAGAACTATGGCTACACCTTC
v_gene: TRBV28
abundance: .
j_gene: TRBJ1-2
d_gene: TRBD1

CDR3aa: CASSGDRGHGTEAFF
CDR3nt: TGTGCCAGCTCCGGGGACAGGGGGCATGGCACTGAAGCTTTCTTT
v_gene: TRBV18
abundance: .
j_gene: TRBJ1-1
d_gene: TRBD1

CDR3aa: CASSLRGTSKETQYF
CDR3nt: TGTGCCAGCAGCTTACGCGGGACTAGCAAGGAGACCCAGTACTTC
v_gene: TRBV7-9
abundance: .
j_gene: TRBJ2-5
d_gene: TRBD2

CDR3aa: CAWRDYRGRNTEAFF
CDR3nt: TGTGCCTGGAGAGATTACAGGGGGAGGAACACTGAAGCTTTCTTT
v_gene: TRBV30
abundance: few
j_gene: TRBJ1-1
d_gene: TRBD1

CDR3aa: CASSLWAEDSVYGYTF
CDR3nt: TGTGCCAGCAGTTTATGGGCAGAGGACTCCGTCTATGGCTACACCTTC
v_gene: TRBV28
abundance: .
j_gene: TRBJ1-2
d_gene: .

CDR3aa: CASSRHQGTNGYTF
CDR3nt: TGCGCCAGCAGCCGCCATCAGGGGACGAATGGCTACACCTTC
v_gene: TRBV4-3
abundance: .
j_gene: TRBJ1-2
d_gene: .

CDR3aa: CASSFGLAVSSYEQYF
CDR3nt: TGTGCCAGCAGTTTCGGGCTAGCGGTCAGCTCCTACGAGCAGTACTTC
v_gene: TRBV27
abundance: .
j_gene: TRBJ2-7
d_gene: TRBD2

CDR3aa: CASSIDFSSYNEQFF
CDR3nt: TGTGCCAGTAGTATAGACTTCAGCTCCTACAATGAGCAGTTCTTC
v_gene: TRBV19
abundance: .
j_gene: TRBJ2-1
d_gene: .

CDR3aa: CASAEAGLVGELFF
CDR3nt: TGCGCCAGCGCCGAGGCAGGGTTGGTCGGGGAGCTGTTTTTT
v_gene: TRBV5-1
abundance: .
j_gene: TRBJ2-2
d_gene: .

CDR3aa: CASSPPGVAGTNEQFF
CDR3nt: TGTGCCAGCAGTCCCCCCGGGGTAGCGGGGACCAATGAGCAGTTCTTC
v_gene: TRBV6-6
abundance: .
j_gene: TRBJ2-1
d_gene: TRBD2

CDR3aa: CASSQKQGEGDQPQHF
CDR3nt: TGTGCCAGCAGCCAGAAACAGGGGGAGGGTGATCAGCCCCAGCATTTT
v_gene: TRBV7-9
abundance: .
j_gene: TRBJ1-5
d_gene: TRBD1

CDR3aa: CASSSTGTVNSPLHF
CDR3nt: TGTGCCAGCAGTTCCACCGGGACAGTTAATTCACCCCTCCACTTT
v_gene: TRBV28
abundance: .
j_gene: TRBJ1-6
d_gene: TRBD1

CDR3aa: CAITQDRLQPQHF
CDR3nt: TGTGCCATCACCCAAGACAGACTTCAGCCCCAGCATTTT
v_gene: TRBV10-3
abundance: .
j_gene: TRBJ1-5
d_gene: .

CDR3aa: CATSRDGQGTTEAFF
CDR3nt: TGTGCCACCAGCAGAGATGGTCAGGGGACCACTGAAGCTTTCTTT
v_gene: TRBV15
abundance: few
j_gene: TRBJ1-1
d_gene: .

CDR3aa: CASSTDKPQPQHF
CDR3nt: TGTGCCAGTAGTACGGACAAGCCCCAGCCCCAGCATTTT
v_gene: TRBV19
abundance: .
j_gene: TRBJ1-5
d_gene: .

CDR3aa: CASSLGAGYEQFF
CDR3nt: TGTGCCAGCAGCTTAGGGGCGGGATATGAGCAGTTCTTC
v_gene: TRBV11-3
abundance: .
j_gene: TRBJ2-1
d_gene: .

CDR3aa: CATTGRPYEQYF
CDR3nt: TGTGCCACCACAGGGAGACCCTACGAGCAGTACTTC
v_gene: TRBV28
abundance: .
j_gene: TRBJ2-7
d_gene: .

CDR3aa: CASSLDYEQYF
CDR3nt: TGTGCCAGCAGCTTAGACTACGAGCAGTACTTC
v_gene: TRBV5-6
abundance: .
j_gene: TRBJ2-7
d_gene: .

CDR3aa: CASSWTGNYEQYF
CDR3nt: TGTGCCAGCAGCTGGACAGGGAACTACGAGCAGTACTTC
v_gene: TRBV5-6
abundance: .
j_gene: TRBJ2-7
d_gene: TRBD1

CDR3aa: CASSPSVPGELFF
CDR3nt: TGTGCCAGCTCACCCTCAGTCCCCGGGGAGCTGTTTTTT
v_gene: TRBV18
abundance: .
j_gene: TRBJ2-2
d_gene: .

CDR3aa: CASSSGQTQETQYF
CDR3nt: TGTGCCAGCAGTTCTGGACAGACCCAAGAGACCCAGTACTTC
v_gene: TRBV5-4
abundance: .
j_gene: TRBJ2-5
d_gene: .

CDR3aa: CASTQGQISGNTIYF
CDR3nt: TGTGCCAGCACCCAGGGACAGATCTCTGGAAACACCATATATTTT
v_gene: TRBV28
abundance: .
j_gene: TRBJ1-3
d_gene: TRBD1

CDR3aa: CSVGPQNTGELFF
CDR3nt: TGCAGCGTTGGCCCACAAAACACCGGGGAGCTGTTTTTT
v_gene: TRBV29-1
abundance: .
j_gene: TRBJ2-2
d_gene: .

CDR3aa: CASTLTGGSTDTQYF
CDR3nt: TGCGCCAGCACCTTGACAGGGGGAAGTACAGATACGCAGTATTTT
v_gene: TRBV5-1
abundance: .
j_gene: TRBJ2-3
d_gene: TRBD1